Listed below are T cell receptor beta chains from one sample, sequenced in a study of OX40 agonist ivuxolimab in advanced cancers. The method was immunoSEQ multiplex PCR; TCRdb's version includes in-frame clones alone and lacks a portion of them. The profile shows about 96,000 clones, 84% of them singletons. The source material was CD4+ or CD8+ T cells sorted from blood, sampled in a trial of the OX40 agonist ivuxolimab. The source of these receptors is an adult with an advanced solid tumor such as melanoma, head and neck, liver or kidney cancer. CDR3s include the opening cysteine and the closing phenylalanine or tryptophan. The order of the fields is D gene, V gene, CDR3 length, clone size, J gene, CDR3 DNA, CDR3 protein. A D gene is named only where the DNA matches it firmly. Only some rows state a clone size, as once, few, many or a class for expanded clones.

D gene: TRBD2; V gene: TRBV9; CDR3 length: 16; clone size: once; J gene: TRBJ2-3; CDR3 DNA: TGTGCCAGCAGCCCAAGCGGCGGGGAGGGAACAGATACGCAGTATTTT; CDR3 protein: CASSPSGGEGTDTQYF
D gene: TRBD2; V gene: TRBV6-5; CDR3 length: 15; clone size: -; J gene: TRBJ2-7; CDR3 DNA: TGTGCCAGCAGTTACTCGTGGCAGGGAGGGTACGAGCAGTACTTC; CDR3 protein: CASSYSWQGGYEQYF
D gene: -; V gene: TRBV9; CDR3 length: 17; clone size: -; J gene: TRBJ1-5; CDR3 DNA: TGTGCCAGCAGCGTAGAAGTCGGGGGCCGGGACAATCAGCCCCAGCATTTT; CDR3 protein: CASSVEVGGRDNQPQHF
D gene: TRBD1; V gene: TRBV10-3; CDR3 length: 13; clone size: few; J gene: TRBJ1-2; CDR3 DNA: TGTGCCATCAGGGGGACAGGGGTCTATGGCTACACCTTC; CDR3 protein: CAIRGTGVYGYTF
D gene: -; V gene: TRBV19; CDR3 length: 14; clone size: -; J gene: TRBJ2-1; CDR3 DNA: TGTGCCAGTAGTCCTTTAGCGCCTGTTGATGAGCAGTTCTTC; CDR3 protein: CASSPLAPVDEQFF
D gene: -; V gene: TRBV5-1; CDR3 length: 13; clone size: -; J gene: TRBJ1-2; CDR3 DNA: TGCGCCAGCAGCTTGGGGACGGAACATGGCTACACCTTC; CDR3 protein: CASSLGTEHGYTF
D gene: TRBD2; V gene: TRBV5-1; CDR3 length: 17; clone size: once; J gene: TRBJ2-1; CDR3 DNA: TGCGCCAGCAGCTTGACGACTAGCGGAGGAGTCTACAATGAGCAGTTCTTC; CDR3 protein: CASSLTTSGGVYNEQFF
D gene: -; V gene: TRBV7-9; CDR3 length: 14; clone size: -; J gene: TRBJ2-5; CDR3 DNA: TGTGCCAGCAGCTGGGACTGGATGCAAGAGACCCAGTACTTC; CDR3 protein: CASSWDWMQETQYF
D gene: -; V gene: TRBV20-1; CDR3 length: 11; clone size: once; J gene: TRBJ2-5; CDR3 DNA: TGCAGTGCCGGACAGCAAGAGACCCAGTACTTC; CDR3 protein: CSAGQQETQYF
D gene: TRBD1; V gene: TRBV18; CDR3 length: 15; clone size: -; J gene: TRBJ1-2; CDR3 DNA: TGTGCCAGCTCACCGTCGACAGGGGACCCCTATGGCTACACCTTC; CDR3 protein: CASSPSTGDPYGYTF
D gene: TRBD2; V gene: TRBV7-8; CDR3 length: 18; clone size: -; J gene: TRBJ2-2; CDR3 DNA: TGTGCCAGCAGCTTTCGGACTAGCGGGGTTCTGAACACCGGGGAGCTGTTTTTT; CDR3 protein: CASSFRTSGVLNTGELFF
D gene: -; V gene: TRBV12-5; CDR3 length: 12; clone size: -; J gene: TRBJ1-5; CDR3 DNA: TGTGCTAGTCAATATAGCAATCAGCCCCAGCATTTT; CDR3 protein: CASQYSNQPQHF
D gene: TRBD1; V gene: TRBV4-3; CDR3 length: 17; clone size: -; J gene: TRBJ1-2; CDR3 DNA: TGCGCCAGCAGTCGGGGACAGGGGCTTGGGATGACGAATGGCTACACCTTC; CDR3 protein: CASSRGQGLGMTNGYTF
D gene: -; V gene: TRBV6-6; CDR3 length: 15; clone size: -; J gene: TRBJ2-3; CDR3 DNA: TGTGCCAGCAGTTACGGGGAGTATAGCACAGATACGCAGTATTTT; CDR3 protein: CASSYGEYSTDTQYF
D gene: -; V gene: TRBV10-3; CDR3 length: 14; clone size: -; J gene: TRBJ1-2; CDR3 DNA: TGTGCCATCAGTGAGGGCAGATCAATCTATGGCTACACCTTC; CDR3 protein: CAISEGRSIYGYTF
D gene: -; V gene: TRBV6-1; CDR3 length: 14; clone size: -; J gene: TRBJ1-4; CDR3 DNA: TGTGCCAGCAACCTCTCCGGGACGCAGGGAAAACTGTTTTTT; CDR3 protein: CASNLSGTQGKLFF
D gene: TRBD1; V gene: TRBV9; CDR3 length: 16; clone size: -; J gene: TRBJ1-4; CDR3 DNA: TGTGCCAGCAGCCCCTCGGGACAGGGCGGACGAGAAAAACTGTTTTTT; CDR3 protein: CASSPSGQGGREKLFF
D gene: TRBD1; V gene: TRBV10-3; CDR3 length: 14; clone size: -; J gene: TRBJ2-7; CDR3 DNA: TGTGCCATCAGTGAGTCGACAGGGGGTGACGAGCAGTACTTC; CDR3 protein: CAISESTGGDEQYF
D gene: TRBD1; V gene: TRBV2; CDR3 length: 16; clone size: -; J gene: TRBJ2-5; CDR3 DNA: TGTGCCAGCAGTGAAGGGACAGGGGGGCTACAAGAGACCCAGTACTTC; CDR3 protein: CASSEGTGGLQETQYF
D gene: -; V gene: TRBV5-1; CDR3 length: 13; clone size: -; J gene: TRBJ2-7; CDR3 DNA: TGCGCCAGCAGCTTGGAATCAGGGTACGAGCAGTACTTC; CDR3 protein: CASSLESGYEQYF
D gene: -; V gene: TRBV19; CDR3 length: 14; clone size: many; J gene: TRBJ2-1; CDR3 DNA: TGTGCCACCCGTCGGGGGGCGAGTTACCATGAGCAGTTCTTC; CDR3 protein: CATRRGASYHEQFF
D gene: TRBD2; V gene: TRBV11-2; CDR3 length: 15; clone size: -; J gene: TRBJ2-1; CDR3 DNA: TGTGCCAGCAGCTCCCTAGCGGGAGCGGGCAATGAGCAGTTCTTC; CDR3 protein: CASSSLAGAGNEQFF
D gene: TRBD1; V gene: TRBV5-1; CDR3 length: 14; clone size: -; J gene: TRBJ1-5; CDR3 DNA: TGCGCCAGCAGCCCAACGGGACAGAATCAGCCCCAGCATTTT; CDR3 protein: CASSPTGQNQPQHF
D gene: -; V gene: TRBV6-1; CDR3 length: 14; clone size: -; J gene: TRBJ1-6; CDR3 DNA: TGTGCCAGCACCGGGACTGCTGTAAATTCACCCCTCCACTTT; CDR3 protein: CASTGTAVNSPLHF
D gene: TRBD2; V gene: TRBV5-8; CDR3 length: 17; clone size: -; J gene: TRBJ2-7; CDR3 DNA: TGTGCCAGCAGCTTGGCGGGGACGGCTAGCGGGCACTCGGAGCAGTACTTC; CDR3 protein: CASSLAGTASGHSEQYF
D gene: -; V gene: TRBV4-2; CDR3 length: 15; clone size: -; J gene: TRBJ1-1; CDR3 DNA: TGTGCCAGCAGCCAAGCAGTCCAGCTAAACACTGAAGCTTTCTTT; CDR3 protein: CASSQAVQLNTEAFF
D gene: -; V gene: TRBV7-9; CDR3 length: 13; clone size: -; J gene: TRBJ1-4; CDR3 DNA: TGTGCCAGTCAAAGGGGCGATAATGAAAAACTGTTTTTT; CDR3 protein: CASQRGDNEKLFF
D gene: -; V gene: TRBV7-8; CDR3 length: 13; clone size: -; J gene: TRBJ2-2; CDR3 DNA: TGTGCCAGCAGGTCCACAGGAACCGGGGAGCTGTTTTTT; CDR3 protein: CASRSTGTGELFF
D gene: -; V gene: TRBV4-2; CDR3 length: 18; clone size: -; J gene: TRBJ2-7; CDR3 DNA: TGTGCCAGCAGCCAAGATCTTGTGTCAGGGGCAATCTCCTACGAGCAGTACTTC; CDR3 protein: CASSQDLVSGAISYEQYF
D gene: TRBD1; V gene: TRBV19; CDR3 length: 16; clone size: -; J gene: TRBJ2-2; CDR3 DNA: TGTGCCAGTAGTATAGCGGGGGGACAGGGGACCGGGGAGCTGTTTTTT; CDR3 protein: CASSIAGGQGTGELFF
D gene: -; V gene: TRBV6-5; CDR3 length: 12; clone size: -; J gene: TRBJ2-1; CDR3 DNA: TGTGCCAGCAGTTATCAGGGGAATGAGCAGTTCTTC; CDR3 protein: CASSYQGNEQFF
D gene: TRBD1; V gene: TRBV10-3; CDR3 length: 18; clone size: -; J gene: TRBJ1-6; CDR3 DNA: TGTGCCATCAGAACAGGGGAGTCGATGGGCCTATATAATTCACCCCTCCACTTT; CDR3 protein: CAIRTGESMGLYNSPLHF
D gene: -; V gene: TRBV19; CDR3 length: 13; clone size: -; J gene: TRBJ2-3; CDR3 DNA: TGTGCCAGTAGTATATCCCGCGAGGATACGCAGTATTTT; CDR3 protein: CASSISREDTQYF
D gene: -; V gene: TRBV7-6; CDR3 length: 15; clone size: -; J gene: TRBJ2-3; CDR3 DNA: TGTGCCAGCAGCTCCCGAGGAGGCCCGCGTGATACGCAGTATTTT; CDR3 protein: CASSSRGGPRDTQYF
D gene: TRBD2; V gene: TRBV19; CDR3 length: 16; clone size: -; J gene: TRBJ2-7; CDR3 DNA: TGTGCCAGTAGTAAGGGGATAGCGGGAGGGGGCTACGAGCAGTACTTC; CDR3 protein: CASSKGIAGGGYEQYF
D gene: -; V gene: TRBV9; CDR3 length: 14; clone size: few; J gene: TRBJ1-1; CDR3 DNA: TGTGCCAGCAGCCTAGGTGTTCGGGACACTGAAGCTTTCTTT; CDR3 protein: CASSLGVRDTEAFF
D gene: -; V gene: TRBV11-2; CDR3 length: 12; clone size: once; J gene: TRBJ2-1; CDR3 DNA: TGTGCCAGCAGCTTTAACCACAATGAGCAGTTCTTC; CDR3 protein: CASSFNHNEQFF
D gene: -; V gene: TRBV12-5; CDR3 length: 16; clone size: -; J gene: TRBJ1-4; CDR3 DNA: TGTGCTAGTGGTTTCGATTTTCTCGGAACTAATGAAAAACTGTTTTTT; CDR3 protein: CASGFDFLGTNEKLFF
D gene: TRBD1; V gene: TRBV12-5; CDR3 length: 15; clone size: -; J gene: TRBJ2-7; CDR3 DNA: TGTGCTAGTGGTTTGCCGGGACAGGGGCCTTACGAGCAGTACTTC; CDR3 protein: CASGLPGQGPYEQYF
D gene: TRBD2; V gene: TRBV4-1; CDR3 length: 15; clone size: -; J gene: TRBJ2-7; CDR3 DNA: TGCGCCAGCAGCCAAGACGGGGGGAGGGCTTTGGAGCAGTACTTC; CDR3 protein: CASSQDGGRALEQYF